This is a list of T cell receptor beta chains from one sample in a study of blood T cell repertoires in COVID-19. Libraries were prepared by immunoSEQ multiplex PCR; TCRdb keeps only in-frame clonotypes and omits some of them. This table has approximately 400,000 clones, about 89% appearing once. The sequencing sample was made of peripheral blood. The receptors were sampled from a man in his forties or fifties with acute or convalescent COVID-19. CDR3s include the opening cysteine and the closing phenylalanine or tryptophan. Each record gives: clone size, V gene, J gene, D gene, CDR3 protein, CDR3 DNA. The D gene is left open where the match is weak. Clone size is stated in some rows and not others, as once, few, many or a class when expanded.

abundance: -
v_gene: TRBV30
j_gene: TRBJ2-2
d_gene: -
CDR3aa: CAWSVLVSGAGELFF
CDR3nt: TGTGCCTGGAGTGTCCTCGTATCGGGGGCCGGGGAGCTGTTTTTT

abundance: -
v_gene: TRBV27
j_gene: TRBJ2-7
d_gene: TRBD2
CDR3aa: CASSPSGGYEQYF
CDR3nt: TGTGCCAGCAGTCCATCGGGGGGTTACGAGCAGTACTTC

abundance: -
v_gene: TRBV28
j_gene: TRBJ2-7
d_gene: TRBD1
CDR3aa: CASRALFTGVFASEQYF
CDR3nt: TGTGCCAGCAGAGCCCTTTTCACAGGGGTTTTCGCGAGCGAGCAGTACTTC

abundance: -
v_gene: TRBV5-1
j_gene: TRBJ2-5
d_gene: TRBD2
CDR3aa: CASSGGGASETQYF
CDR3nt: TGCGCCAGCAGTGGCGGGGGGGCCTCAGAGACCCAGTACTTC

abundance: -
v_gene: TRBV12-3/TRBV12-4
j_gene: TRBJ1-6
d_gene: -
CDR3aa: CASSSSGSPLHF
CDR3nt: TGTGCCAGCAGTTCTAGTGGTTCACCCCTCCACTTT

abundance: -
v_gene: TRBV19
j_gene: TRBJ1-2
d_gene: TRBD1
CDR3aa: CASSKGQSSPNYGYTF
CDR3nt: TGTGCCAGTAGTAAGGGACAGTCAAGTCCTAACTATGGCTACACCTTC

abundance: -
v_gene: TRBV28
j_gene: TRBJ2-7
d_gene: -
CDR3aa: CATGLRGLYHYEQYF
CDR3nt: TGTGCCACCGGTTTACGTGGACTTTACCACTACGAGCAGTACTTC

abundance: -
v_gene: TRBV5-4
j_gene: TRBJ1-1
d_gene: -
CDR3aa: CASSLGTVNTEAFF
CDR3nt: TGTGCCAGCAGCTTAGGGACTGTGAACACTGAAGCTTTCTTT

abundance: -
v_gene: TRBV9
j_gene: TRBJ2-1
d_gene: -
CDR3aa: CASSVGRGDEQFF
CDR3nt: TGTGCCAGCAGCGTAGGGAGGGGAGACGAGCAGTTCTTC

abundance: -
v_gene: TRBV10-2
j_gene: TRBJ1-2
d_gene: TRBD1
CDR3aa: CASSAQGVGIYGYTF
CDR3nt: TGCGCCAGCAGCGCTCAGGGGGTGGGGATCTATGGCTACACCTTC

abundance: -
v_gene: TRBV7-3
j_gene: TRBJ2-1
d_gene: -
CDR3aa: CASSQGGIPYNEQFF
CDR3nt: TGTGCCAGCAGTCAAGGAGGAATCCCCTACAATGAGCAGTTCTTC

abundance: few
v_gene: TRBV7-2
j_gene: TRBJ2-7
d_gene: -
CDR3aa: CASSLGLSAYEQYF
CDR3nt: TGTGCCAGCAGCCTTGGACTCTCTGCCTACGAGCAGTACTTC

abundance: -
v_gene: TRBV4-1
j_gene: TRBJ2-2
d_gene: TRBD2
CDR3aa: CASSPGLAGPGELFF
CDR3nt: TGCGCCAGCAGCCCCGGACTAGCGGGACCCGGGGAGCTGTTTTTT

abundance: once
v_gene: TRBV5-6
j_gene: TRBJ2-3
d_gene: TRBD2
CDR3aa: CASSRSVLAVTDTQYF
CDR3nt: TGTGCCAGCAGCCGGAGTGTGCTAGCGGTCACAGATACGCAGTATTTT

abundance: -
v_gene: TRBV4-1
j_gene: TRBJ1-3
d_gene: -
CDR3aa: CASSQDRGSGNTIYF
CDR3nt: TGCGCCAGCAGCCAAGATCGAGGCTCTGGAAACACCATATATTTT

abundance: -
v_gene: TRBV30
j_gene: TRBJ1-3
d_gene: TRBD1
CDR3aa: CALDRGGNTIYF
CDR3nt: TGTGCCTTGGACAGGGGGGGGAACACCATATATTTT

abundance: once
v_gene: TRBV3-1/TRBV3-2
j_gene: TRBJ1-2
d_gene: -
CDR3aa: CASSQRNRVNYGYTF
CDR3nt: TGTGCCAGCAGCCAAAGAAACAGGGTGAACTATGGCTACACCTTC

abundance: -
v_gene: TRBV28
j_gene: TRBJ1-4
d_gene: -
CDR3aa: CASSLGHRNEKLFF
CDR3nt: TGTGCCAGCAGTTTGGGACACCGAAATGAAAAACTGTTTTTT

abundance: -
v_gene: TRBV27
j_gene: TRBJ1-1
d_gene: -
CDR3aa: CASSLTSGLLGTEAFF
CDR3nt: TGTGCCAGCAGTTTAACTAGCGGGCTCCTGGGCACTGAAGCTTTCTTT

abundance: -
v_gene: TRBV4-3
j_gene: TRBJ1-2
d_gene: -
CDR3aa: CASSQEGEGGPGGYTF
CDR3nt: TGCGCCAGCAGCCAAGAGGGGGAGGGAGGCCCGGGTGGCTACACCTTC

abundance: -
v_gene: TRBV20-1
j_gene: TRBJ2-5
d_gene: -
CDR3aa: CSASRTYRQETQYF
CDR3nt: TGCAGTGCTAGTCGGACATATCGACAAGAGACCCAGTACTTC

abundance: few
v_gene: TRBV6-4
j_gene: TRBJ1-6
d_gene: TRBD1
CDR3aa: CASSDSPGGNSPLHF
CDR3nt: TGTGCCAGCAGTGACTCGCCAGGGGGTAATTCACCCCTCCACTTT

abundance: -
v_gene: TRBV6-6
j_gene: TRBJ1-5
d_gene: TRBD1
CDR3aa: CASSFPGQGDQPQHF
CDR3nt: TGTGCCAGCAGTTTTCCGGGACAGGGAGATCAGCCCCAGCATTTT

abundance: -
v_gene: TRBV6-2/TRBV6-3
j_gene: TRBJ2-5
d_gene: TRBD2
CDR3aa: CASSRLAGALRETQYF
CDR3nt: TGTGCCAGCAGTCGACTAGCGGGCGCTCTGAGGGAGACCCAGTACTTC

abundance: -
v_gene: TRBV2
j_gene: TRBJ1-5
d_gene: -
CDR3aa: CASSALREGGQPQHF
CDR3nt: TGTGCCAGCAGTGCGCTCAGGGAGGGTGGGCAGCCCCAGCATTTT

abundance: once
v_gene: TRBV2
j_gene: TRBJ2-2
d_gene: TRBD2
CDR3aa: CASTQPLKREENTGELFF
CDR3nt: TGTGCCAGCACCCAGCCGCTTAAGCGGGAGGAAAACACCGGGGAGCTGTTTTTT

abundance: -
v_gene: TRBV6-5
j_gene: TRBJ2-1
d_gene: TRBD1
CDR3aa: CASSLTGTGVSNEQFF
CDR3nt: TGTGCCAGCAGTTTGACCGGGACAGGGGTGAGCAATGAGCAGTTCTTC

abundance: -
v_gene: TRBV27
j_gene: TRBJ1-6
d_gene: -
CDR3aa: CASSETERGSPLHF
CDR3nt: TGTGCCAGCAGCGAGACAGAAAGGGGTTCACCCCTCCACTTT

abundance: -
v_gene: TRBV20-1
j_gene: TRBJ1-2
d_gene: -
CDR3aa: CSATQYGYTF
CDR3nt: TGCAGTGCCACTCAATATGGCTACACCTTC

abundance: -
v_gene: TRBV28
j_gene: TRBJ1-2
d_gene: -
CDR3aa: CASSRGGEGSYGYTF
CDR3nt: TGTGCCAGCAGTCGGGGGGGAGAGGGGAGCTATGGCTACACCTTC

abundance: -
v_gene: TRBV5-4
j_gene: TRBJ2-5
d_gene: -
CDR3aa: CASSPQPGAKTQYF
CDR3nt: TGTGCCAGCAGCCCCCAACCGGGTGCAAAGACCCAGTACTTC

abundance: -
v_gene: TRBV7-9
j_gene: TRBJ1-5
d_gene: TRBD1
CDR3aa: CASSPNTGDQPQHF
CDR3nt: TGTGCCAGCAGCCCGAATACAGGGGATCAGCCCCAGCATTTT

abundance: -
v_gene: TRBV18
j_gene: TRBJ2-3
d_gene: TRBD2
CDR3aa: CASSPNLRAGGTDTQYF
CDR3nt: TGTGCCAGCTCACCCAATCTCCGGGCGGGAGGGACAGATACGCAGTATTTT

abundance: -
v_gene: TRBV7-9
j_gene: TRBJ2-6
d_gene: -
CDR3aa: CASSLYLLIGPSGANVLTF
CDR3nt: TGTGCCAGCAGCTTATATCTCCTCATTGGCCCATCTGGGGCCAACGTCCTGACTTTC

abundance: few
v_gene: TRBV5-1
j_gene: TRBJ2-2
d_gene: -
CDR3aa: CASSLVVDTGELFF
CDR3nt: TGCGCCAGCAGCTTGGTCGTTGACACCGGGGAGCTGTTTTTT

abundance: -
v_gene: TRBV12-3/TRBV12-4
j_gene: TRBJ2-3
d_gene: -
CDR3aa: CASSRRDTDTQYF
CDR3nt: TGTGCCAGCAGTCGGCGGGACACAGATACGCAGTATTTT

abundance: -
v_gene: TRBV11-2
j_gene: TRBJ2-7
d_gene: TRBD1
CDR3aa: CASSLDRGYREQYF
CDR3nt: TGTGCCAGCAGCCTAGACAGGGGGTATCGGGAGCAGTACTTC